This T cell receptor (beta chain) was observed in a study of blood T cell repertoires in COVID-19. Study background: Samples of COVID-19 (acute and convalescent) were obtained from the United States, Italy and Spain. The analysed material was cDNA or gDNA that came from T cells, B-cell-depleted T cells, or PBMCs.

Methods used by the authors: Estimated nucleated cell counts came from reference gene primer amplification. Assay used: immunoSEQ multiplex PCR; TCRdb lists only in-frame clones, some missing. The V and J calls and the clone size are those of that table, but D and trimming were determined from the DNA. The table has about 210,000 clones, almost 85% seen once. Between the trimmed V and J ends, which lost 5 bases and 9 bases, there was a span of 4 bases. The CDR3 runs 10 residues. CDR1 and CDR2 from the germline V gene are KGHSH and LQKENI. Specimen: peripheral blood. V gene TRBV18 combines with J gene TRBJ1-4, with unresolved D. This sequence was found in a woman aged 50 to 65 with active or convalescent COVID-19. CDR3 DNA sequence: TGTGCCAGCTCATATAAAAAACTGTTTTTT. It specifies CASSYKKLFF.